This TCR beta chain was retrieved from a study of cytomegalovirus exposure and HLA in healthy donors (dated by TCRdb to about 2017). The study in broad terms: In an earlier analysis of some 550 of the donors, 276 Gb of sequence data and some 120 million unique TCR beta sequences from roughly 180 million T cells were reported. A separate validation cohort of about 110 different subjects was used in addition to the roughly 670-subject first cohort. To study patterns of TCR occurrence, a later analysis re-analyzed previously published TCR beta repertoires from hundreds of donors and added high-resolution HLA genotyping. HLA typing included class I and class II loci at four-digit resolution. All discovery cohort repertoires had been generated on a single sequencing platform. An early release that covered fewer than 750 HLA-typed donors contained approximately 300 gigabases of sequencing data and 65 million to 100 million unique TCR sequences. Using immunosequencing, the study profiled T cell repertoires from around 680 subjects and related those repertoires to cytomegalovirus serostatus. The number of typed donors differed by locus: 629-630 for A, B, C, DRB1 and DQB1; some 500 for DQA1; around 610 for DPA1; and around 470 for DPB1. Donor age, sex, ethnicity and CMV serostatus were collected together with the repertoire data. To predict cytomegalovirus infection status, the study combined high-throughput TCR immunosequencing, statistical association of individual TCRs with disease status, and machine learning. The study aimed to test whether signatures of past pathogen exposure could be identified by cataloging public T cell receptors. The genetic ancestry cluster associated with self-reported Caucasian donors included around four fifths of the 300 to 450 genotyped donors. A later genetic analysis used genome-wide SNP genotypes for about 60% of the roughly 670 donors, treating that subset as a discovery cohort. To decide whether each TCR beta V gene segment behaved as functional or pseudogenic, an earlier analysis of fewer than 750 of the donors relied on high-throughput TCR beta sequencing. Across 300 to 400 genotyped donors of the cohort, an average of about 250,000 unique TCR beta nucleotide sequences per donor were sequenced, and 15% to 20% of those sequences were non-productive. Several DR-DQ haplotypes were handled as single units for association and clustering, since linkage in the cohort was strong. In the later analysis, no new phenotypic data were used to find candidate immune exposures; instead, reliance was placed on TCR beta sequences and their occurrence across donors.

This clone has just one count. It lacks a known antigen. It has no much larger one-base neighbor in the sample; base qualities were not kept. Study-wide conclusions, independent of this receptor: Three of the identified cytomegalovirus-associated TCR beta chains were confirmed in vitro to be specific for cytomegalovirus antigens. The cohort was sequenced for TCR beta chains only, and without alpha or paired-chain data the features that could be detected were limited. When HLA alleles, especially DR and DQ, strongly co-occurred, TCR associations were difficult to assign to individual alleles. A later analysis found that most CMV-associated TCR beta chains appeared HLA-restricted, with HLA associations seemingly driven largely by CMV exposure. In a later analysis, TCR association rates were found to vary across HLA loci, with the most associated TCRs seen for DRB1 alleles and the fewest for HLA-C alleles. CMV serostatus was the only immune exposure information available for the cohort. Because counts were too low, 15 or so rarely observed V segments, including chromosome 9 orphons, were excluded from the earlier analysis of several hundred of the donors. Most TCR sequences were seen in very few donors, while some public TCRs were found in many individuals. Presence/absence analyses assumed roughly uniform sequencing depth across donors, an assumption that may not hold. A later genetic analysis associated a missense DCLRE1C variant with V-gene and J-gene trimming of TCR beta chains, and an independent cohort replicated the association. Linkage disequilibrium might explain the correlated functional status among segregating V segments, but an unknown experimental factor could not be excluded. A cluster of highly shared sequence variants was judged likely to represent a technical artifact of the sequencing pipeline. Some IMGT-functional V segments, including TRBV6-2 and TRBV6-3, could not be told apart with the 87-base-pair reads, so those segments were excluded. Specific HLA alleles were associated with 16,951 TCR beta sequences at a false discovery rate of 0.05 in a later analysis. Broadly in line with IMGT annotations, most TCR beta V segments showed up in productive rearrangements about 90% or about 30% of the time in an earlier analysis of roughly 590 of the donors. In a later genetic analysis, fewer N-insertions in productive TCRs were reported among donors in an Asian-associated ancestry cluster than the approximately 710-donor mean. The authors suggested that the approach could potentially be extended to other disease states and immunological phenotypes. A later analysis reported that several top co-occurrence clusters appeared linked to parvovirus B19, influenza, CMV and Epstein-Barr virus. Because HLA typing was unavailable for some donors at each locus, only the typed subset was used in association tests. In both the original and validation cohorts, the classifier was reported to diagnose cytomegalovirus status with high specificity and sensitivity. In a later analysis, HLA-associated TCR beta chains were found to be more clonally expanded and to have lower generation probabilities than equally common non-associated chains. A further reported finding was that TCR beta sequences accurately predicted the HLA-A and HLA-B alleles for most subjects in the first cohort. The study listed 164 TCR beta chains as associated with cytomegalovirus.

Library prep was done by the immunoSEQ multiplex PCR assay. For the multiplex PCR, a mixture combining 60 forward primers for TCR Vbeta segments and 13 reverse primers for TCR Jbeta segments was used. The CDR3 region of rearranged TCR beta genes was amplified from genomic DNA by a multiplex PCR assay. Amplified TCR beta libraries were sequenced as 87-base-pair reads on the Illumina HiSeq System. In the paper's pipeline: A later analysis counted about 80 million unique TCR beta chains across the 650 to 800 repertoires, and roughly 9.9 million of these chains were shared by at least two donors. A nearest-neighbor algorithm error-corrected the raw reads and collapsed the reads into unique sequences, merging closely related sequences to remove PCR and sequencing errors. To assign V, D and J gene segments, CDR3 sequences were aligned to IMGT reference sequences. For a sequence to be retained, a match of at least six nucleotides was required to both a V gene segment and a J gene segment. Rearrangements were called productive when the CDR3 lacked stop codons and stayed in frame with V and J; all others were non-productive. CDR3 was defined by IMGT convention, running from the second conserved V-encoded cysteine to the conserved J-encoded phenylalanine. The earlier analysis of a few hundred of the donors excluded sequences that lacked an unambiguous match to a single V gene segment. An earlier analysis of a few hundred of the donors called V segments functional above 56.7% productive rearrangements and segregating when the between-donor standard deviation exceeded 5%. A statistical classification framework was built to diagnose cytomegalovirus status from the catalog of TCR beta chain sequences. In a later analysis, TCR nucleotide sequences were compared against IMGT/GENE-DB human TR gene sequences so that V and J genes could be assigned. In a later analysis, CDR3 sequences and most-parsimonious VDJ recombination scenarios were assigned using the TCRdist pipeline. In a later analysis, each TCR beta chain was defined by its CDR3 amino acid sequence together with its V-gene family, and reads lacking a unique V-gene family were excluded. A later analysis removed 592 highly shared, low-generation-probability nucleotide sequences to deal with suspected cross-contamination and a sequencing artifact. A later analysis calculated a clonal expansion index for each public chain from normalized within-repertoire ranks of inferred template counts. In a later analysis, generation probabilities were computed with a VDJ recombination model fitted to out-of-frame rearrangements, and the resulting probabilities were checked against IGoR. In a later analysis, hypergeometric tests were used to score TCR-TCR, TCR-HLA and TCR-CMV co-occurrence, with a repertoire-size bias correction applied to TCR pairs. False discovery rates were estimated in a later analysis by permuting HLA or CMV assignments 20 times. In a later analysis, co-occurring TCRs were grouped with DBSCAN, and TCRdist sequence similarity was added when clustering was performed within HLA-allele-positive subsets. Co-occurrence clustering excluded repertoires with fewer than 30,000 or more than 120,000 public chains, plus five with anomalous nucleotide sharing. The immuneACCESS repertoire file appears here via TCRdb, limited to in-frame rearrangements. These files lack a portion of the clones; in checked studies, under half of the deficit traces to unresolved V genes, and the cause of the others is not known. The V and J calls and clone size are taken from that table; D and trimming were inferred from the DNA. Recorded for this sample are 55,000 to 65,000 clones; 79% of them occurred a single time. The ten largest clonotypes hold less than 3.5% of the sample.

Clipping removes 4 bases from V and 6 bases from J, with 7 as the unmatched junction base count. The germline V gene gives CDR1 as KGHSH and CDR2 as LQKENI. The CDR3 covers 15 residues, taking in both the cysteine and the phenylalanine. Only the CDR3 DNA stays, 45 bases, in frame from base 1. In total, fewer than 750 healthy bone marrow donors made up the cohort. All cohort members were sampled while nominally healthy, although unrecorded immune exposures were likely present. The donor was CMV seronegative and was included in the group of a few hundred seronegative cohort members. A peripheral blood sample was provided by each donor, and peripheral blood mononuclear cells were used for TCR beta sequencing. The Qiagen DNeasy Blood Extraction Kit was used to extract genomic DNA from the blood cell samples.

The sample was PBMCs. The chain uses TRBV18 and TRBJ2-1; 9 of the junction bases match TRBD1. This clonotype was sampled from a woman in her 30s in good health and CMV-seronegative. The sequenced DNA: TGTGCCAGCTCACGGAGACAGGGGGAACGCAATGAGCAGTTCTTC. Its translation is CASSRRQGERNEQFF. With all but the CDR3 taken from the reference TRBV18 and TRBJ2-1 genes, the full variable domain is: NAGVMQNPRHLVRRRGQEARLRCSPMKGHSHVYWYRQLPEEGLKFMVYLQKENIIDESGMPKERFSAEFPKEGPSILRIQQVVRGDSAAYFCASSRRQGERNEQFFGPGTRLTVL.